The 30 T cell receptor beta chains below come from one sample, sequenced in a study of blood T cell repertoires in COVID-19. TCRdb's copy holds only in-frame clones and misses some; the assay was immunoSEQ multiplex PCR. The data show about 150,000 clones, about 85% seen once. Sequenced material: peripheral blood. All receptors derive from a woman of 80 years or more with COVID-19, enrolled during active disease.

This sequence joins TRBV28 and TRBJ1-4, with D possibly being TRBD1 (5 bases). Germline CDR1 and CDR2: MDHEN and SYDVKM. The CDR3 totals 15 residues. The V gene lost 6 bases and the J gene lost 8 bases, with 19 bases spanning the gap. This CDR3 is CASRQQGSPEEKLFF. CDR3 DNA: TGTGCCAGCAGGCAGCAGGGAAGTCCAGAGGAAAAACTGTTTTTT.

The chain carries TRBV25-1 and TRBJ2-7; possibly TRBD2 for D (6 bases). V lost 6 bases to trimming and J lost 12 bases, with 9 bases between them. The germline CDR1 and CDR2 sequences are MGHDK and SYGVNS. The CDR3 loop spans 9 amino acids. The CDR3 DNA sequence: TGTGCCAGCAGATGGGGAGGGTACTTC. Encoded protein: CASRWGGYF.

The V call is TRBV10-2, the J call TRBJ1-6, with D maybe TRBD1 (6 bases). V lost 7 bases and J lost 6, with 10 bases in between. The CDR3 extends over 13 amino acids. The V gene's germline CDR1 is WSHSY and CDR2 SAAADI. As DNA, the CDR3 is TGCGCCAGCAAAACAGGGAGTAATTCACCCCTCCACTTT. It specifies CASKTGSNSPLHF.

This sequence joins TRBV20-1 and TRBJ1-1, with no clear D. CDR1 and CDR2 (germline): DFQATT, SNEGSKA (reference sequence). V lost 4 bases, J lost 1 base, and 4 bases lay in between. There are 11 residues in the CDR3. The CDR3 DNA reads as TGCAGTGCTACAGGGAACACTGAAGCTTTCTTT. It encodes CSATGNTEAFF.

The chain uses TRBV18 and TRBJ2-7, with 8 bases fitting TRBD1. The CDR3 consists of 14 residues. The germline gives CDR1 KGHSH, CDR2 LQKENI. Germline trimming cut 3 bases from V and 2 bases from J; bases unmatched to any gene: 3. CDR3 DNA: TGTGCCAGCTCACCGACAGGGGCAACCTACGAGCAGTACTTC. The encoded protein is CASSPTGATYEQYF. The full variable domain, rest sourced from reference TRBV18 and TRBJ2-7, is NAGVMQNPRHLVRRRGQEARLRCSPMKGHSHVYWYRQLPEEGLKFMVYLQKENIIDESGMPKERFSAEFPKEGPSILRIQQVVRGDSAAYFCASSPTGATYEQYFGPGTRLTVT.

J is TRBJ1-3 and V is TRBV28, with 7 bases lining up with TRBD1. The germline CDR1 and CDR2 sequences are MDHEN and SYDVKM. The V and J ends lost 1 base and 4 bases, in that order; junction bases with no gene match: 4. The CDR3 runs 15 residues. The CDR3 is CASSLSTGVGNTIYF. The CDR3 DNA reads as TGTGCCAGCAGTTTATCTACAGGGGTAGGAAACACCATATATTTT. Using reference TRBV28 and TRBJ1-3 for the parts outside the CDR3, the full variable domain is DVKVTQSSRYLVKRTGEKVFLECVQDMDHENMFWYRQDPGLGLRLIYFSYDVKMKEKGDIPEGYSVSREKKERFSLILESASTNQTSMYLCASSLSTGVGNTIYFGEGSWLTVV.

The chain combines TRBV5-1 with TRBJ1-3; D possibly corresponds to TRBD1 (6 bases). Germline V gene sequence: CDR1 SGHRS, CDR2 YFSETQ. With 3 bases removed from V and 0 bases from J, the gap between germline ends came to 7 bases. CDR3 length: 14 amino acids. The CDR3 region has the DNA TGCGCCAGCAGCTCGGACAGCTCTGGAAACACCATATATTTT. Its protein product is CASSSDSSGNTIYF.

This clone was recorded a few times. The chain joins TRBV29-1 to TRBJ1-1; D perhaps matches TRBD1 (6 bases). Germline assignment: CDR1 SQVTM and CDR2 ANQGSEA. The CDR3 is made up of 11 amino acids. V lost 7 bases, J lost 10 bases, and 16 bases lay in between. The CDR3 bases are TGCAGCGACAAGGGAGGGGGGGGAGCTTTCTTT. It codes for CSDKGGGGAFF. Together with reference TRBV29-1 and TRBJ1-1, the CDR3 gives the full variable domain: SAVISQKPSRDICQRGTSLTIQCQVDSQVTMMFWYRQQPGQSLTLIATANQGSEATYESGFVIDKFPISRPNLTFSTLTVSNMSPEDSSIYLCSDKGGGGAFFGQGTRLTVV.

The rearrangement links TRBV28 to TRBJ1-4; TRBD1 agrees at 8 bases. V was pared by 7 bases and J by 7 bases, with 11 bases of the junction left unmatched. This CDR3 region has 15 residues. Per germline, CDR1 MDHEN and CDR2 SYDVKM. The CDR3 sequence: CASTTIAGGGEKLFF. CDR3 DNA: TGTGCCAGCACCACAATCGCAGGGGGCGGTGAAAAACTGTTTTTT. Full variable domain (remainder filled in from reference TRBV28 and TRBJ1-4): DVKVTQSSRYLVKRTGEKVFLECVQDMDHENMFWYRQDPGLGLRLIYFSYDVKMKEKGDIPEGYSVSREKKERFSLILESASTNQTSMYLCASTTIAGGGEKLFFGSGTQLSVL.

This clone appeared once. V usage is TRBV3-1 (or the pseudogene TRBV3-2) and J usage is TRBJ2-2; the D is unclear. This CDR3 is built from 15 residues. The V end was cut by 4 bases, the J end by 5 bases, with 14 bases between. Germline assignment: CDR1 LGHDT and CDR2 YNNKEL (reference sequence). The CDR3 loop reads CASSPLTANTGELFF. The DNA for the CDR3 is TGTGCCAGCAGCCCCCTAACCGCAAATACCGGGGAGCTGTTTTTT.

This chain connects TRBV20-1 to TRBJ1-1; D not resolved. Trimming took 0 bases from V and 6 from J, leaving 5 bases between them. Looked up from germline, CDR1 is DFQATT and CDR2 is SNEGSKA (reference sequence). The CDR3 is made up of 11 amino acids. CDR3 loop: CSARDHPEAFF. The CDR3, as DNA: TGCAGTGCTAGAGATCATCCTGAAGCTTTCTTT.

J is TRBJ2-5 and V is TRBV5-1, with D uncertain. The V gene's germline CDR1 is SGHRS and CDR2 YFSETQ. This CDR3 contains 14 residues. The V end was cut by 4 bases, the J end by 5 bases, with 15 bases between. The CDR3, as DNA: TGCGCCAGCAGCCGGTCAGGTCGAGTGGAGACCCAGTACTTC. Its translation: CASSRSGRVETQYF.

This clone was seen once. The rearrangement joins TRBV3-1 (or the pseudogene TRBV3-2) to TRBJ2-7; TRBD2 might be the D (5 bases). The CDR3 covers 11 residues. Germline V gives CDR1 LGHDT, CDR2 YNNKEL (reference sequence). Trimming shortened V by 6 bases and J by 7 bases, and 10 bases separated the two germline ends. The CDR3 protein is CASSSPGEQYF. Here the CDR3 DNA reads TGTGCCAGCAGTTCGCCGGGGGAGCAGTACTTC.

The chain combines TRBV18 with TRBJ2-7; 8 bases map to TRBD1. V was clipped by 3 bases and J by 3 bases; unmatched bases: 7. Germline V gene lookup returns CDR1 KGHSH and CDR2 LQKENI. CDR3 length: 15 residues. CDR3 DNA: TGTGCCAGCTCACCCACTTGGACAGGGCACTACGAGCAGTACTTC. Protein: CASSPTWTGHYEQYF.

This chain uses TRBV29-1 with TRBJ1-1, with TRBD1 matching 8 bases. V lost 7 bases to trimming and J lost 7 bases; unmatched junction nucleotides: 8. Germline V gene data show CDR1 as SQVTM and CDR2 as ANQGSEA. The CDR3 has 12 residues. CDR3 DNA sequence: TGCAGCGCACGGACAGGGAGGGTTGAAGCTTTCTTT. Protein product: CSARTGRVEAFF.

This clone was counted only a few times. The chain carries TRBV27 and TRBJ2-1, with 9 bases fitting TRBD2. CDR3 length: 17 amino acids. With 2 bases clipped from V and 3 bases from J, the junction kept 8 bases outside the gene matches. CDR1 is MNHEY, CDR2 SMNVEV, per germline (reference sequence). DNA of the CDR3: TGTGCCAGCAGTTTAGCCTGGGCGGGAGGGGGCTACAATGAGCAGTTCTTC. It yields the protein CASSLAWAGGGYNEQFF.

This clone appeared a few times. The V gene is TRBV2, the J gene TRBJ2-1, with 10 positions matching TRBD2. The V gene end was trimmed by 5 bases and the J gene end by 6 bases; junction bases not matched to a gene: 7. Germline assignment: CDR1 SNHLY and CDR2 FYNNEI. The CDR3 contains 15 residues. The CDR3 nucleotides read TGTGCCAGCAGTCTCCTAGCGGGAGCTTCCAATGAGCAGTTCTTC. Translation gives CASSLLAGASNEQFF.

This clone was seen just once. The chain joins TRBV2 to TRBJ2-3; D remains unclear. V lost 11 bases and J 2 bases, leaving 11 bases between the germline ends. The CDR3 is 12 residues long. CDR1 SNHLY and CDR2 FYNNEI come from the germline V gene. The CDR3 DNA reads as TGTGCCTGTTCGCGGTCCACAGATACGCAGTATTTT. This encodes CACSRSTDTQYF.

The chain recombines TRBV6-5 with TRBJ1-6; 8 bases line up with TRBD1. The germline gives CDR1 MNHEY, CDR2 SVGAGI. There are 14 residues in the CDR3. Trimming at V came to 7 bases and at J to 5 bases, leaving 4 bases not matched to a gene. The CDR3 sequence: CASTQGANNSPLHF. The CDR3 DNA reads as TGTGCCAGCACCCAGGGGGCTAATAATTCACCCCTCCACTTT.

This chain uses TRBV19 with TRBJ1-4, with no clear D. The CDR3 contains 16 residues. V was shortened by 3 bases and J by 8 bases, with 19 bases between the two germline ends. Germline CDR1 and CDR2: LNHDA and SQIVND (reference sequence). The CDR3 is CASSITAVVAGEKLFF. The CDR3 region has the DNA TGTGCCAGTAGTATCACCGCCGTGGTAGCTGGGGAAAAACTGTTTTTT.

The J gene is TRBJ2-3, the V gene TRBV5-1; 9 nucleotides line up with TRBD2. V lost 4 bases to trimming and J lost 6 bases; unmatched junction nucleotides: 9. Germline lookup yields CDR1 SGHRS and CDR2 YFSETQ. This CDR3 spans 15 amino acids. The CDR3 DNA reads TGCGCCAGCAGCCATAGCGGGAGTAAGTCCGATACGCAGTATTTT. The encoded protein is CASSHSGSKSDTQYF.

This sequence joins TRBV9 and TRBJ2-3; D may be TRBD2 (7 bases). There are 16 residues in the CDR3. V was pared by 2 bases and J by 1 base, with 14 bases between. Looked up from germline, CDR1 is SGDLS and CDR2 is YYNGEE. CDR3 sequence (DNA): TGTGCCAGCAGCGTGGGGGGGGCGCATGGCACAGATACGCAGTATTTT. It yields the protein CASSVGGAHGTDTQYF.

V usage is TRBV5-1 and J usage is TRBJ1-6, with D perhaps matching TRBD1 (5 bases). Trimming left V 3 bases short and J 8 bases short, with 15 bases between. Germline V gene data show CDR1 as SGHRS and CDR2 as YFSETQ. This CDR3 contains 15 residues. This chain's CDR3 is CASSSDISSDSPLHF. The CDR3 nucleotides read TGCGCCAGCAGCTCGGACATCTCAAGTGATTCACCCCTCCACTTT.

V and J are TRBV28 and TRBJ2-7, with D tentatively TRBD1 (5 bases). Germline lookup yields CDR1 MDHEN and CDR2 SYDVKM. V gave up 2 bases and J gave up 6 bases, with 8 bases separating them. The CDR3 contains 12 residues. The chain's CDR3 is CASSLGAGEQYF. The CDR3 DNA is TGTGCCAGCAGTTTAGGGGCTGGCGAGCAGTACTTC.

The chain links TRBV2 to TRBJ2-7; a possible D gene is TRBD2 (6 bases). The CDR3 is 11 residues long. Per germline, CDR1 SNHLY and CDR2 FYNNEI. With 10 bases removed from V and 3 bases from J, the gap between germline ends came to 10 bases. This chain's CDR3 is CATRRDYEQYF. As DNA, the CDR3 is TGTGCCACCCGGCGGGACTACGAGCAGTACTTC.

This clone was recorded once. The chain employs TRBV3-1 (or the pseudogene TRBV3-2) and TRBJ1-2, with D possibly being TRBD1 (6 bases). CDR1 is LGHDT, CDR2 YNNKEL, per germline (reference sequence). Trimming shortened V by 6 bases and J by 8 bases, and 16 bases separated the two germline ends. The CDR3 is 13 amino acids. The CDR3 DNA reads TGTGCCAGCAGAAGCAGAGGGGGTAGCGGCTACACCTTC. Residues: CASRSRGGSGYTF.

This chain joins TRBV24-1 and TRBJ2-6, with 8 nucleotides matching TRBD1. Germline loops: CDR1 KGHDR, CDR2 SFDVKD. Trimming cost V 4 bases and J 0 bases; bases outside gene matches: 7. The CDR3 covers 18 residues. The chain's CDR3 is CATSDPQGGSSGANVLTF. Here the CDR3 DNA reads TGTGCCACCAGTGACCCACAGGGGGGTAGCTCTGGGGCCAACGTCCTGACTTTC.

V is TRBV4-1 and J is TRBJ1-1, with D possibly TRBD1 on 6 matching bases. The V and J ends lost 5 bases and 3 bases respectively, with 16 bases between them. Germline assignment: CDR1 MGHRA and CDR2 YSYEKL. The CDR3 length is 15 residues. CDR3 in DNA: TGCGCCAGCAGCTCTCAAGGGGGTCGGGACACTGAAGCTTTCTTT. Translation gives CASSSQGGRDTEAFF.

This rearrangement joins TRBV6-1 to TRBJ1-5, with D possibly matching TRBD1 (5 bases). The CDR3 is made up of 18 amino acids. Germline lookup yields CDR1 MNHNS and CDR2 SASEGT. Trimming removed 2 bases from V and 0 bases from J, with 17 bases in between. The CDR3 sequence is CASSEFSRVTFSNQPQHF. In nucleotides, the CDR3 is TGTGCCAGCAGTGAATTTTCCAGGGTTACGTTTAGCAATCAGCCCCAGCATTTT.

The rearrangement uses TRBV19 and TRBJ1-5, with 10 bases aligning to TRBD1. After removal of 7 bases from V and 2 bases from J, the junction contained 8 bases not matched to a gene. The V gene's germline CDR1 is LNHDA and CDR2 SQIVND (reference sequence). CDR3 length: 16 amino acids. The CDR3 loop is CASKRDRGGGNQPQHF. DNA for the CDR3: TGTGCCAGTAAACGGGACAGGGGTGGGGGCAATCAGCCCCAGCATTTT.